These T cell receptor beta chains were read from a single sample in a study of T cells in localized non-small cell lung cancer. Repertoires were generated with immunoSEQ multiplex PCR, while TCRdb's copy carries only in-frame clones and drops some. The table lists about 72,000 clones, 84% of them singletons. Sequences were derived from peripheral blood, sampled before any cancer treatment. Source of these receptors: a female donor older than 55 with stage I lung adenocarcinoma. CDR3s include the opening cysteine and the closing phenylalanine or tryptophan. The D gene is left open where the match is weak. Part of the rows lack a size; the others show once, few, many or a class for expanded clones.

clone size: once; D gene: TRBD2; J gene: TRBJ2-7; V gene: TRBV15; CDR3 DNA: TGTGCCACCAGCAGAGACGTAGCGGGAGTCGACGAGCAGTACTTC; CDR3 protein: CATSRDVAGVDEQYF
clone size: .; D gene: .; J gene: TRBJ2-1; V gene: TRBV9; CDR3 DNA: TGTGCCAGCAGCGTAGATCCCTACTCCCAAAATGAGCAGTTCTTC; CDR3 protein: CASSVDPYSQNEQFF
clone size: .; D gene: .; J gene: TRBJ2-7; V gene: TRBV28; CDR3 DNA: TGTGCCAGTACCAGTGTAAACGAGCAGTACTTC; CDR3 protein: CASTSVNEQYF
clone size: .; D gene: .; J gene: TRBJ2-2; V gene: TRBV18; CDR3 DNA: TGTGCCAGCTCAACCTCCAGGGACACCGGGGAGCTGTTTTTT; CDR3 protein: CASSTSRDTGELFF
clone size: .; D gene: TRBD2; J gene: TRBJ2-5; V gene: TRBV5-8; CDR3 DNA: TGTGCCAGCAGCCGCGCGGGAGGGATGCAGACCCAGTACTTC; CDR3 protein: CASSRAGGMQTQYF
clone size: .; D gene: TRBD2; J gene: TRBJ2-1; V gene: TRBV6-1; CDR3 DNA: TGTGCCAGCAGCGACCGAGCTGGGGGGGATGAGCAGTTCTTC; CDR3 protein: CASSDRAGGDEQFF
clone size: .; D gene: .; J gene: TRBJ2-7; V gene: TRBV6-1; CDR3 DNA: TGTGCCAGCAGACCACAGGGTGGGTACGAGCAGTACTTC; CDR3 protein: CASRPQGGYEQYF
clone size: .; D gene: TRBD2; J gene: TRBJ2-1; V gene: TRBV5-8; CDR3 DNA: TGTGCCACAACTCCAGGCCGGGGGGGTCACAATGAGCAGTTCTTC; CDR3 protein: CATTPGRGGHNEQFF
clone size: few; D gene: .; J gene: TRBJ1-5; V gene: TRBV25-1; CDR3 DNA: TGTGCCAGCAGTGACAGGGGATGGAATCAGCCCCAGCATTTT; CDR3 protein: CASSDRGWNQPQHF
clone size: .; D gene: TRBD1; J gene: TRBJ1-2; V gene: TRBV2; CDR3 DNA: TGTGCCAGCAGCCAGGGGGCTGAGTATGGCTACACCTTC; CDR3 protein: CASSQGAEYGYTF
clone size: .; D gene: .; J gene: TRBJ1-2; V gene: TRBV21-1; CDR3 DNA: TGTGCCAGCAGCAAAGCAAGGAGGGCCCCGGGACATGGCTACACCTTC; CDR3 protein: CASSKARRAPGHGYTF
clone size: .; D gene: TRBD1; J gene: TRBJ1-1; V gene: TRBV11-2; CDR3 DNA: TGTGCCAGCAGACGGACAGGGACGAGTGAAGCTTTCTTT; CDR3 protein: CASRRTGTSEAFF
clone size: .; D gene: TRBD1; J gene: TRBJ1-2; V gene: TRBV27; CDR3 DNA: TGTGCCAGCAGTTTAGCCCCAACAGGGGACTACTATGGCTACACCTTC; CDR3 protein: CASSLAPTGDYYGYTF
clone size: .; D gene: .; J gene: TRBJ2-3; V gene: TRBV6-5; CDR3 DNA: TGTGCCAGCACTCCGCCGGGGGCCACAGATACGCAGTATTTT; CDR3 protein: CASTPPGATDTQYF
clone size: .; D gene: .; J gene: TRBJ1-2; V gene: TRBV30; CDR3 DNA: TGTGCCTGGAGCCCAGAGGGATATGGCTACACCTTC; CDR3 protein: CAWSPEGYGYTF
clone size: .; D gene: .; J gene: TRBJ2-7; V gene: TRBV21-1; CDR3 DNA: TGTGCCAGCAGCAGTCGACAGGATGACTACGAGCAGTACTTC; CDR3 protein: CASSSRQDDYEQYF
clone size: .; D gene: .; J gene: TRBJ2-3; V gene: TRBV10-3; CDR3 DNA: TGTGCCATCAGTGAAACCGGGGAAGATACGCAGTATTTT; CDR3 protein: CAISETGEDTQYF
clone size: few; D gene: TRBD1; J gene: TRBJ1-4; V gene: TRBV2; CDR3 DNA: TGTGCCAGCAGGCCCAGTACAGGGGGCGTTGAAAAACTGTTTTTT; CDR3 protein: CASRPSTGGVEKLFF
clone size: .; D gene: .; J gene: TRBJ2-3; V gene: TRBV6-5; CDR3 DNA: TGTGCCAGTACCGGGACCACAGATACGCAGTATTTT; CDR3 protein: CASTGTTDTQYF
clone size: .; D gene: .; J gene: TRBJ2-2; V gene: TRBV19; CDR3 DNA: TGTGCCAGTAGTATATTGGATACCGGGGAGCTGTTTTTT; CDR3 protein: CASSILDTGELFF
clone size: .; D gene: .; J gene: TRBJ2-2; V gene: TRBV9; CDR3 DNA: TGTGCCAGCAGCGCAAAACTAGTTTCCGGGGAGCTGTTTTTT; CDR3 protein: CASSAKLVSGELFF
clone size: .; D gene: .; J gene: TRBJ2-7; V gene: TRBV18; CDR3 DNA: TGTGCCAGCTCCCGGGACCCCTCGCCCTACGAGCAGTACTTC; CDR3 protein: CASSRDPSPYEQYF
clone size: .; D gene: TRBD1; J gene: TRBJ1-2; V gene: TRBV19; CDR3 DNA: TGTGCCAGTAGTACCTGGGACAGCGCCTATGGCTACACCTTC; CDR3 protein: CASSTWDSAYGYTF
clone size: .; D gene: .; J gene: TRBJ1-6; V gene: TRBV5-6; CDR3 DNA: TGTGCCAGCAGCTTGGAACTCCTAGGAATGTCACCCCTCCACTTT; CDR3 protein: CASSLELLGMSPLHF
clone size: .; D gene: .; J gene: TRBJ2-5; V gene: TRBV9; CDR3 DNA: TGTGCCAGCAGCGTAGTCTCGGCTAGCGCGGAGACCCAGTACTTC; CDR3 protein: CASSVVSASAETQYF
clone size: .; D gene: .; J gene: TRBJ1-2; V gene: TRBV5-5; CDR3 DNA: TGTGCCAGCAGCCAAGGGGCCAACTATGGCTACACCTTC; CDR3 protein: CASSQGANYGYTF
clone size: .; D gene: .; J gene: TRBJ1-2; V gene: TRBV4-1; CDR3 DNA: TGCGCCAGCAGCCAAGTCAACTATGGCTACACCTTC; CDR3 protein: CASSQVNYGYTF
clone size: once; D gene: .; J gene: TRBJ1-1; V gene: TRBV4-1; CDR3 DNA: TGCGCCAGCAGCCAATTAGGACGGGCTGCTTTCTTT; CDR3 protein: CASSQLGRAAFF
clone size: .; D gene: TRBD2; J gene: TRBJ2-1; V gene: TRBV10-3; CDR3 DNA: TGTGCCATCAGTGGGCCTACTAGCGGGAGTTACAATGAGCAGTTCTTC; CDR3 protein: CAISGPTSGSYNEQFF
clone size: .; D gene: TRBD1; J gene: TRBJ2-6; V gene: TRBV11-2; CDR3 DNA: TGTGCCAGCAGCTTGAACAGGGGGAGAACTGGGGCCAACGTCCTGACTTTC; CDR3 protein: CASSLNRGRTGANVLTF
clone size: .; D gene: TRBD2; J gene: TRBJ2-1; V gene: TRBV5-1; CDR3 DNA: TGCGCCAGCAGCCACGAGACTAGCGGGAGATCGAATGAGCAGTTCTTC; CDR3 protein: CASSHETSGRSNEQFF
clone size: .; D gene: TRBD2; J gene: TRBJ2-1; V gene: TRBV9; CDR3 DNA: TGTGCCAGCAGCGTAACGTGGACTAGCGGTCGCTCCTACAATGAGCAGTTCTTC; CDR3 protein: CASSVTWTSGRSYNEQFF
clone size: .; D gene: TRBD1; J gene: TRBJ1-1; V gene: TRBV5-6; CDR3 DNA: TGTGCCAGCAGCAGGGGGTACAGGGGAGGAAACACTGAAGCTTTCTTT; CDR3 protein: CASSRGYRGGNTEAFF
clone size: .; D gene: .; J gene: TRBJ2-2; V gene: TRBV2; CDR3 DNA: TGTGCCAGCAGTGGTACAGGGCGGAACACCGGGGAGCTGTTTTTT; CDR3 protein: CASSGTGRNTGELFF
clone size: .; D gene: .; J gene: TRBJ2-3; V gene: TRBV7-6; CDR3 DNA: TGTGCCAGCAGCCTCGAGTCAGATACGCAGTATTTT; CDR3 protein: CASSLESDTQYF
clone size: .; D gene: TRBD1; J gene: TRBJ2-7; V gene: TRBV27; CDR3 DNA: TGTGCCAGCAGTTACCGGACAGGCGATACCTACGAGCAGTACTTC; CDR3 protein: CASSYRTGDTYEQYF
clone size: once; D gene: .; J gene: TRBJ2-1; V gene: TRBV10-3; CDR3 DNA: TGTGCCATCAGTGAGGACTTCTCCATTGGGCAGTTCTTC; CDR3 protein: CAISEDFSIGQFF